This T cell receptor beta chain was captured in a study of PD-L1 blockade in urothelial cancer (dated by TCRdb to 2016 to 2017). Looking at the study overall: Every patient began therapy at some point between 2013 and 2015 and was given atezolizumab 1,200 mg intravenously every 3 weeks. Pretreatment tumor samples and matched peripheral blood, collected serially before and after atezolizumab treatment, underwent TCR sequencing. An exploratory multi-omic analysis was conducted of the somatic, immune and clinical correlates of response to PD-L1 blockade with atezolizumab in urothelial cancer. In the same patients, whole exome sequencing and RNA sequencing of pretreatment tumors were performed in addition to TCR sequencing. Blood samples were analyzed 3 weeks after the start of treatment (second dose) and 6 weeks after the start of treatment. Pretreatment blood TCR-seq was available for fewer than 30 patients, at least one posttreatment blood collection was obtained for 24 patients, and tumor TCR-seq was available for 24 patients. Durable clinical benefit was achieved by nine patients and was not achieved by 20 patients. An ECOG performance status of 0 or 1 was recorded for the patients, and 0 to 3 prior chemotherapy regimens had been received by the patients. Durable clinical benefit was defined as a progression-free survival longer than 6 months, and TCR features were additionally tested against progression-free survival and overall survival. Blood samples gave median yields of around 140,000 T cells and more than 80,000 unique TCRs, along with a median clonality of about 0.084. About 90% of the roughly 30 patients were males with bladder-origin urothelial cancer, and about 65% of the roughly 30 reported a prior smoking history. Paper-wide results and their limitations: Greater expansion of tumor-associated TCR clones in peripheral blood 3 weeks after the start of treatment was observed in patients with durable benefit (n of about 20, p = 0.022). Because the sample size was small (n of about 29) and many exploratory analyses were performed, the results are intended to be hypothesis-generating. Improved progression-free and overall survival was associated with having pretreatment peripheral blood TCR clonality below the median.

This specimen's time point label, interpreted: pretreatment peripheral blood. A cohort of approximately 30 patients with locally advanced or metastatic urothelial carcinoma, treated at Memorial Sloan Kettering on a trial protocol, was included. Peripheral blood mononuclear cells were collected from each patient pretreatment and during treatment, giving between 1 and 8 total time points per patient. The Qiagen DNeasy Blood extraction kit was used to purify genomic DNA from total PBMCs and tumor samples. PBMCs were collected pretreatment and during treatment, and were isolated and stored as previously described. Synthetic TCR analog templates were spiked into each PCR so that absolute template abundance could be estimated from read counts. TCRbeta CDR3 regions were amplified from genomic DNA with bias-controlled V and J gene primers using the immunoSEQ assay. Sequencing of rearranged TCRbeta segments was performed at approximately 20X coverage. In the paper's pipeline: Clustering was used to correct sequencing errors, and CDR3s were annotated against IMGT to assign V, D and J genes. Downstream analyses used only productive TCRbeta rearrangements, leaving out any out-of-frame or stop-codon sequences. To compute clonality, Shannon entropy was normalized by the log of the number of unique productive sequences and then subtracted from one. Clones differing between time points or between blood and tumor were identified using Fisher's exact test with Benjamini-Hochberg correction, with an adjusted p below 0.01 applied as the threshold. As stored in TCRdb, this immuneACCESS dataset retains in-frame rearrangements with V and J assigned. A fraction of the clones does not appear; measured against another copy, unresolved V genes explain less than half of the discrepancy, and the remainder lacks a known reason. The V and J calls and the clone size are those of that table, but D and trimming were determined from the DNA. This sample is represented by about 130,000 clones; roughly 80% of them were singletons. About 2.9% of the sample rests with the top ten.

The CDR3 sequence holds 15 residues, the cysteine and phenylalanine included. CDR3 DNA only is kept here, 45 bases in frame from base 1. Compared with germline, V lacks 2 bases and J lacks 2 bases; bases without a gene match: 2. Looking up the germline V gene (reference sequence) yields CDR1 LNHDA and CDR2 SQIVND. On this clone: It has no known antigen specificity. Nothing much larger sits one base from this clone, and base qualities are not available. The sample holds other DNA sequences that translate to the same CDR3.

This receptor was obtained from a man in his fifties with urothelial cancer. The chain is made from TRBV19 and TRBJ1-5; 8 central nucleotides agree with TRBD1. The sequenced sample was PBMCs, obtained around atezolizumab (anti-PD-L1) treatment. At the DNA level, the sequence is TGTGCCAGTAGTATACAGGGGGCCGGCAATCAGCCCCAGCATTTT. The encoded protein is CASSIQGAGNQPQHF.